The T cell receptor beta chain described here comes from a study of T cell repertoires in cytomegalovirus infection (dated by TCRdb to about 2019). General notes on the study: Recently identified HLA-C-restricted CMV epitopes, whose presentation resists viral immunomodulation, were targeted by peptide stimulations together with well-studied HLA-B-restricted epitopes. Donor HLA type was relevant to the analysis, as public TCR beta signatures indicated carriage of CMV infection together with the matching HLA type.

Study-wide conclusions, independent of this receptor: The ex vivo response was dominated by HLA-C-restricted CMV-specific TCR beta clonotypes, which also provided the single most frequent clonotype in two of eight donors. In both this cohort and an independent approximately 400-donor cohort, the cumulative frequency of public TCR beta family members distinguished carriers of CMV infection plus the relevant HLA type.

Sequencer: Illumina HiSeq 1500. The public reads were reprocessed in TCRdb via fastp at Q25 and MiXCR, keeping in-frame beta chains. Rows matching on CDR3 protein sequence are summarized as one entry with the most common DNA and genes. The sample profile shows 600,000 to 700,000 distinct CDR3 sequences; about 33% of them were found once. 18% of the sample lies in the top ten. Worth noting for this clonotype: The specificity of this receptor is unknown. No qualities accompany the bases; no much larger clone lies one base away.

Taken with the paper, the label for treatment or condition translates to: in vitro stimulation with specific CMV peptide epitopes to enrich CMV-specific T cells. Via the germline V gene, CDR1 is SGHDT and CDR2 YYEEEE. The CDR3 runs 12 amino acids, cysteine and phenylalanine included. Only the CDR3 part of the read is kept: 36 bases, read in frame from the first base. V is shortened by 5 bases, J by 5 bases, and the region joining them spans 11 bases. This TCR was sampled from a human donor in good health (CMV status not recorded). Some clones in this sample may be carry-over from other donors' samples. The rearranged segments are TRBV5-6 and TRBJ2-7; the D gene is possibly TRBD1 or TRBD2, with 6 bases matching each. Sample: cultured PBMCs, taken from culture after CMV antigen stimulation. CDR3 reads: CASRGGIHEQYF. The nucleotide sequence is TGTGCCAGCAGAGGGGGGATCCACGAGCAGTACTTC.